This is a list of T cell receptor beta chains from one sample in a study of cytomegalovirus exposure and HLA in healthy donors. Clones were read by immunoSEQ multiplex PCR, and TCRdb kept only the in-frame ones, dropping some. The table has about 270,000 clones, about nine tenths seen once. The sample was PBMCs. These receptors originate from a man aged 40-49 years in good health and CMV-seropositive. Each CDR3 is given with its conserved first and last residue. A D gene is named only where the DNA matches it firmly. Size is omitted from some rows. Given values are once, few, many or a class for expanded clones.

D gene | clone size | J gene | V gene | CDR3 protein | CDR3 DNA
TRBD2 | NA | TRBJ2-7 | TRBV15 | CATSRALAGGYEQYF | TGTGCCACCAGCAGAGCACTAGCGGGAGGCTACGAGCAGTACTTC
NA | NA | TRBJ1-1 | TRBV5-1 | CASSLVIAAGTEAFF | TGCGCCAGCAGCTTGGTAATTGCGGCCGGGACTGAAGCTTTCTTT
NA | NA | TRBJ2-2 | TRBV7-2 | CASSFLVDTGELFF | TGTGCCAGCAGCTTCCTAGTAGACACCGGGGAGCTGTTTTTT
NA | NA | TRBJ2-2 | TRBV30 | CAWSVQASTGELFF | TGTGCCTGGAGTGTACAGGCCTCCACCGGGGAGCTGTTTTTT
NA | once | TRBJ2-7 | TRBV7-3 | CASSQQGEGNYEQYF | TGTGCCAGCAGCCAACAGGGGGAGGGTAACTACGAGCAGTACTTC
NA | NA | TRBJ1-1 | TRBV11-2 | CASSHSEAFF | TGTGCCAGCAGCCACTCTGAAGCTTTCTTT
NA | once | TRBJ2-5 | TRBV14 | CASSQGARIEQYF | TGTGCCAGCAGCCAAGGGGCTCGGATAGAGCAGTACTTC
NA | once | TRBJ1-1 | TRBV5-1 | CASSPGQGLNTEAFF | TGCGCCAGCAGCCCCGGGCAGGGCCTGAACACTGAAGCTTTCTTT
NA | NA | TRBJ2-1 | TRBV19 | CASTQKRSYNEQFF | TGTGCCAGTACCCAGAAGCGCTCCTACAATGAGCAGTTCTTC
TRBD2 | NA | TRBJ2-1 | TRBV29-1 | CSVEAGSGMYNEQFF | TGCAGCGTTGAAGCGGGTAGCGGGATGTACAATGAGCAGTTCTTC
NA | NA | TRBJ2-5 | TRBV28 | CASSPQGRETQYF | TGTGCCAGCAGCCCACAGGGGAGGGAGACCCAGTACTTC